This TCR beta chain was captured in a study of long-term antiretroviral therapy in people with HIV. Study-wide points: Pre-ART clonal expansion yielded clones that dominated the repertoire at all time points.

Investigators performed immunoSEQ version v3.0 at survey level. The protocol was immunoSEQ multiplex PCR, while the TCRdb copy is restricted to in-frame clones and leaves out a portion. The sample lists around 30,000 clones, 84% occurring once. The ends were cut back, 1 base at V and 4 bases at J, with 5 bases in the middle. The CDR3 spans 13 residues. Germline assignment: CDR1 SGHTA and CDR2 FQGNSA. This clone appeared a few times. Its matching antigen is unknown. The receptor's source is a young man with HIV. This chain connects TRBV7-2 to TRBJ1-5; the D is unclear. Here the sequenced sample was unsorted PBMCs, taken 0.4 years after starting antiretroviral therapy. DNA of the CDR3: TGTGCCAGCAGCTTAGGGTGGAATCAGCCCCAGCATTTT. Translating gives CASSLGWNQPQHF.